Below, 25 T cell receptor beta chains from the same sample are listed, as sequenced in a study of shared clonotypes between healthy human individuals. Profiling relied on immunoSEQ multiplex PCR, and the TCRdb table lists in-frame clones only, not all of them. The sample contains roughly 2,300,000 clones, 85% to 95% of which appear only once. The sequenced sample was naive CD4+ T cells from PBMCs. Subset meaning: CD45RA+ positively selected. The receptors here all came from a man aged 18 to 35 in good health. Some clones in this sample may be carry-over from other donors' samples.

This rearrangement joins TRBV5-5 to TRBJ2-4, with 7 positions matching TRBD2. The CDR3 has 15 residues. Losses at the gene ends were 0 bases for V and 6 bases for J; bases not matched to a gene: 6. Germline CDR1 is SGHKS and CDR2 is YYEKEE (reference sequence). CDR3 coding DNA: TGTGCCAGCAGCTTGGAGTGGCTAGCGGCAAACATTCAGTACTTC. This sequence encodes CASSLEWLAANIQYF. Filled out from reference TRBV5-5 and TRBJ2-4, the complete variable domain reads DAGVTQSPTHLIKTRGQQVTLRCSPISGHKSVSWYQQVLGQGPQFIFQYYEKEERGRGNFPDRFSARQFPNYSSELNVNALLLGDSALYLCASSLEWLAANIQYFGAGTRLSVL.

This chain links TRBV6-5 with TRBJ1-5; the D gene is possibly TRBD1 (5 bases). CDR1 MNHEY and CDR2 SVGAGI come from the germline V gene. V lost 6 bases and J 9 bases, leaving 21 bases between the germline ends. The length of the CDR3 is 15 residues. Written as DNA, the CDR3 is TGTGCCAGCAGCCCGTTCAGGGATCTGGGTCTGCCCCAGCATTTT. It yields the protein CASSPFRDLGLPQHF.

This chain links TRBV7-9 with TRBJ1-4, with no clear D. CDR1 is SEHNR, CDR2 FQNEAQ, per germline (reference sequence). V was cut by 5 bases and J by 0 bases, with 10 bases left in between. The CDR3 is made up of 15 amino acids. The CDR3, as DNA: TGTGCCAGCAGCGCCGCACGAGCAACTAATGAAAAACTGTTTTTT. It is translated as CASSAARATNEKLFF.

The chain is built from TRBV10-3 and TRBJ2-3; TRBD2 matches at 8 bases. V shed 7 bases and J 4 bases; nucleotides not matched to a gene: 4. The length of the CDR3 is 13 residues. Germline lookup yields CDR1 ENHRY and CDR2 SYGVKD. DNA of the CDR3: TGTGCCATCACAGCGGGAGCCTCAGATACGCAGTATTTT. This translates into CAITAGASDTQYF.

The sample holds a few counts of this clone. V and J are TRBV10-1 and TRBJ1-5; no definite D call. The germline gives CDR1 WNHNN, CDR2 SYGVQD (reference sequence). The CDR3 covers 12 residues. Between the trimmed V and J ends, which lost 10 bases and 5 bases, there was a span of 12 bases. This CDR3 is CATRIPDQPQHF. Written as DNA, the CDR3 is TGCGCCACACGAATTCCGGATCAGCCCCAGCATTTT.

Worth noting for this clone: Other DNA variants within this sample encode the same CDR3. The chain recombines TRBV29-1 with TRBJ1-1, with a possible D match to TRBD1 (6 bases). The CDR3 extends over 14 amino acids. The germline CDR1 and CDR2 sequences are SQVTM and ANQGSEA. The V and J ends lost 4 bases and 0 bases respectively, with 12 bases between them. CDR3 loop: CSVARTVMNTEAFF. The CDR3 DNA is TGCAGCGTTGCGAGGACAGTAATGAACACTGAAGCTTTCTTT.

CDR3 region: CASSPDRWYGYTF. CDR3 sequence (DNA): TGTGCCAGCAGCCCCGACAGGTGGTATGGCTACACCTTC. The J gene is TRBJ1-2, the V gene TRBV5-4, with a possible D match to TRBD1 (6 bases). Germline CDR1 reads SGHNT; CDR2 reads YYREEE (reference sequence). The CDR3 totals 13 residues. V gave up 4 bases and J gave up 5 bases, with 12 bases separating them.

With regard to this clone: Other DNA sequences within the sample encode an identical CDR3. The CDR3: CASSAGTGGYGYTF. Written as DNA, the CDR3 is TGTGCCAGCAGCGCGGGGACAGGGGGTTATGGCTACACCTTC. The V and J genes are TRBV9 and TRBJ1-2; 11 nucleotides align to TRBD1. Germline trimming cut 3 bases from V and 5 bases from J; bases unmatched to any gene: 3. Germline V gene lookup returns CDR1 SGDLS and CDR2 YYNGEE. This CDR3 region has 14 residues.

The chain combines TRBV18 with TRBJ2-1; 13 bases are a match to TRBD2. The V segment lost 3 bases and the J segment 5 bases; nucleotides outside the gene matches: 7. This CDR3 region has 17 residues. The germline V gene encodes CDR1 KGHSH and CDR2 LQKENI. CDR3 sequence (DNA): TGTGCCAGCTCACCGGGACTAGGACTAGCGGGGGACAATGAGCAGTTCTTC. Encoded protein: CASSPGLGLAGDNEQFF.

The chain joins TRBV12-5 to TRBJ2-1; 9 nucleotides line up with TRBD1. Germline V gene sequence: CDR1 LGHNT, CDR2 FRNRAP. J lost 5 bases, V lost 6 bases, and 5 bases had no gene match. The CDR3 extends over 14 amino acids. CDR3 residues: CASGPGQGHNEQFF. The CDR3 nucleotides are TGTGCTAGTGGACCGGGACAGGGACACAATGAGCAGTTCTTC. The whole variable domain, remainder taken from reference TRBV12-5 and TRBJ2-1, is DARVTQTPRHKVTEMGQEVTMRCQPILGHNTVFWYRQTMMQGLELLAYFRNRAPLDDSGMPKDRFSAEMPDATLATLKIQPSEPRDSAVYFCASGPGQGHNEQFFGPGTRLTVL.

CDR3 in amino acids: CASSLDDEQFF. CDR3 nucleotides: TGTGCCAGCAGCTTAGATGATGAGCAGTTCTTC. The gene calls are TRBV11-2 and TRBJ2-1; D is uncertain. The V gene lost 0 bases and the J gene lost 8 bases, with 2 bases spanning the gap. Looked up from germline, CDR1 is SGHAT and CDR2 is FQNNGV. This CDR3 has 11 amino acids.

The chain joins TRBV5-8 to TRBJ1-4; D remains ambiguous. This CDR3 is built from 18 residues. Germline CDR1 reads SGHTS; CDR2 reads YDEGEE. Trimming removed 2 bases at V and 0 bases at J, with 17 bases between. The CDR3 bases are TGTGCCAGCAGCTTCCACCGCTTCCAGGCCTCAACTAATGAAAAACTGTTTTTT. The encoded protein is CASSFHRFQASTNEKLFF.

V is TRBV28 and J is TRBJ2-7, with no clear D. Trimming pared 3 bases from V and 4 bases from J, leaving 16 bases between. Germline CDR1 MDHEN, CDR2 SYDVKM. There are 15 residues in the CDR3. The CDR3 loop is CASSLATLNSYEQYF. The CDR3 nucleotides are TGTGCCAGCAGTTTGGCGACCCTCAACTCATACGAGCAGTACTTC.

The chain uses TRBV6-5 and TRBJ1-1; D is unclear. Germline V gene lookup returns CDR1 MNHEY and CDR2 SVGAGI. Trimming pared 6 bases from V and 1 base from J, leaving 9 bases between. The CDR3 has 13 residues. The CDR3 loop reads CASRQHRNTEAFF. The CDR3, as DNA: TGTGCCAGCAGGCAACATAGGAACACTGAAGCTTTCTTT.

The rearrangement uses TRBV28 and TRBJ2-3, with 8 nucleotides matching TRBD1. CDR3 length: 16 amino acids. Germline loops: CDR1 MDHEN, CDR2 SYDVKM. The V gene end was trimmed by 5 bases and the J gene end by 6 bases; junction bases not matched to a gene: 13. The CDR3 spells CASSPRSPGGADTQYF. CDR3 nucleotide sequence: TGTGCCAGCAGTCCTAGGAGCCCAGGGGGCGCGGATACGCAGTATTTT.

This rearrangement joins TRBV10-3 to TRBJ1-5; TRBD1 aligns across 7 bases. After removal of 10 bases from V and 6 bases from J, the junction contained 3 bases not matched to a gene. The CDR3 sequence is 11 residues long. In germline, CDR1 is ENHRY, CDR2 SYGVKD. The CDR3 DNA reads TGTGCCACAGGGGGTGGTCAGCCCCAGCATTTT. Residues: CATGGGQPQHF.

The chain's CDR3 is CASSQDFNDRETNTEAFF. CDR3 bases: TGCGCCAGCAGCCAGGATTTTAATGACAGAGAAACGAACACTGAAGCTTTCTTT. The chain uses TRBV4-1 and TRBJ1-1; D possibly corresponds to TRBD1 (5 bases). Trimming took off 3 bases at V and 1 base at J, with 21 bases between the two ends. The CDR3 runs 18 residues. Germline CDR1 reads MGHRA; CDR2 reads YSYEKL.

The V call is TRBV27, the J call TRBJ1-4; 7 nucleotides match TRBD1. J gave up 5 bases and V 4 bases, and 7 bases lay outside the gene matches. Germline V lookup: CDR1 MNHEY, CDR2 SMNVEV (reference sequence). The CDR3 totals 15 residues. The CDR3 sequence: CASSSRGQPNEKLFF. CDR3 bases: TGTGCCAGCAGTTCCCGGGGACAGCCAAATGAAAAACTGTTTTTT.

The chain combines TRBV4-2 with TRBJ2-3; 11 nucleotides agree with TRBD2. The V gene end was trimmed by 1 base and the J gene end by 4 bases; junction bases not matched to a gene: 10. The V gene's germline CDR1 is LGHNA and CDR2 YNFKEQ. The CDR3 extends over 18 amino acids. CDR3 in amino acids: CASSQVEFLAGGPDTQYF. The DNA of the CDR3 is TGTGCCAGCAGCCAAGTTGAGTTTCTAGCGGGAGGACCAGATACGCAGTATTTT.

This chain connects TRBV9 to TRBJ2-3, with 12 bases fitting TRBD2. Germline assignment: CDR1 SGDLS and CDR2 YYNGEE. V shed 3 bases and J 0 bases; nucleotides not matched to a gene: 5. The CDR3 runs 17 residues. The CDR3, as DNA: TGTGCCAGCAGCGGGGGGGGGACTAGCGGGAGCACAGATACGCAGTATTTT. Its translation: CASSGGGTSGSTDTQYF.

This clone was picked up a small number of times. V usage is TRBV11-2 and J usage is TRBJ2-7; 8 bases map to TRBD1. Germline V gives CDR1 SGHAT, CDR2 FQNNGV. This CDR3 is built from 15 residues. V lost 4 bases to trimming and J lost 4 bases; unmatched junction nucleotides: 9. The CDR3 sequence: CASSSPDRVIYEQYF. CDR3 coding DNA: TGTGCCAGCAGCTCCCCGGACAGGGTGATATACGAGCAGTACTTC.

The CDR3: CASSQGLAGNNEQFF. The CDR3 DNA sequence: TGTGCCAGCAGTCAAGGGCTAGCGGGGAACAATGAGCAGTTCTTC. The chain carries TRBV27 and TRBJ2-1; TRBD2 matches 9 bases. V was clipped by 5 bases and J by 5 bases; unmatched bases: 7. CDR1 is MNHEY, CDR2 SMNVEV, per germline (reference sequence). The length of the CDR3 is 15 residues.

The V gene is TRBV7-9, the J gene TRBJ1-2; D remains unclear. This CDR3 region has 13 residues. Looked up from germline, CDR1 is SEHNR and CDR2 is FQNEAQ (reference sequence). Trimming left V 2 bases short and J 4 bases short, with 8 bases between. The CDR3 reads CASSLIHGYGYTF. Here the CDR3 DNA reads TGTGCCAGCAGCTTAATTCATGGCTATGGCTACACCTTC.

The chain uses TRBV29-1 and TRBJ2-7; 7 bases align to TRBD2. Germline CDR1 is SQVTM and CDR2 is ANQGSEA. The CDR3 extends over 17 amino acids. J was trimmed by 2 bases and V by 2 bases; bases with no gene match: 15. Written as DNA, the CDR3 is TGCAGCGTTGAAAGCGAACATGGGGGGGAGTGGGCCTACGAGCAGTACTTC. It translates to CSVESEHGGEWAYEQYF.

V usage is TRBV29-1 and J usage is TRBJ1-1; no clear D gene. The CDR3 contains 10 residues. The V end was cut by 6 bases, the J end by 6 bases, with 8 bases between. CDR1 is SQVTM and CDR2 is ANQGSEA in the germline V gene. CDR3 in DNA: TGCAGCGTATTGGACCCTGAAGCTTTCTTT. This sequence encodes CSVLDPEAFF.